These T cell receptor beta chains were read from a single sample in a study of blood T cells in healthy people across ages. TCRdb processed the 5' RACE reads anew with MiXCR; each CDR3 protein has one entry. Among around 1.5 million distinct CDR3 sequences listed, roughly 40% were seen once. The sample comprised blood. The source is a woman under 30 in good health. The conserved cysteine and the conserved F or W are not part of the CDR3 here. Clone size is given for some rows only: seen once, a few or many times, or a class if the clone is expanded.

CDR3 protein: ASSAGTGTETQY; V gene: TRBV9; clone size: .
CDR3 protein: SAFRTDPLTGGYT; V gene: TRBV20-1; clone size: few
CDR3 protein: SARDLGLNNEQY; V gene: TRBV20-1; clone size: few
CDR3 protein: SVDGGTGQPQH; V gene: TRBV29-1; clone size: .
CDR3 protein: ASTGGREAYNEQF; V gene: TRBV2; clone size: .
CDR3 protein: ASSWRVGGYEQF; V gene: TRBV5-6; clone size: .
CDR3 protein: ASNPPGWPDTQY; V gene: TRBV27; clone size: .
CDR3 protein: ATTLSGRAEYEQY; V gene: TRBV7-9; clone size: few
CDR3 protein: ASIGAGGTEAF; V gene: TRBV5-1; clone size: .
CDR3 protein: ASSFYPGQGNGYT; V gene: TRBV11-2; clone size: .
CDR3 protein: ASSQEKGGLAARKSSDTQY; V gene: TRBV3-1; clone size: .
CDR3 protein: ASSGLAGGIYEQY; V gene: TRBV3-1; clone size: .
CDR3 protein: SVERGPGTYEQY; V gene: TRBV29-1; clone size: .
CDR3 protein: ASRLAGEVYNEQF; V gene: TRBV5-1; clone size: few
CDR3 protein: ASTPRGLHRGTGELF; V gene: TRBV28; clone size: .
CDR3 protein: ASSQDDAGSSYNEQF; V gene: TRBV4-1; clone size: .
CDR3 protein: ASSQGQDVANYGYT; V gene: TRBV4-2; clone size: .
CDR3 protein: ATSRDGTSGSGY; V gene: TRBV15; clone size: .
CDR3 protein: ASSLHRANTEAF; V gene: TRBV5-1; clone size: few
CDR3 protein: SARDSGRGSGELF; V gene: TRBV20-1; clone size: .
CDR3 protein: ASRPLNTEAF; V gene: TRBV28; clone size: few
CDR3 protein: ASSPRAYTAHEQY; V gene: TRBV5-6; clone size: .
CDR3 protein: ASSLQAGGRTGELF; V gene: TRBV5-1; clone size: once
CDR3 protein: ASSTDRPTNTGELF; V gene: TRBV5-1; clone size: .
CDR3 protein: STLGTGATGELF; V gene: TRBV20-1; clone size: .
CDR3 protein: ASSAGGNTGELF; V gene: TRBV28; clone size: .
CDR3 protein: SASLEIRADTQY; V gene: TRBV20-1; clone size: .
CDR3 protein: SVEAEGLVGEQY; V gene: TRBV29-1; clone size: .
CDR3 protein: ASSLGDPDEQY; V gene: TRBV5-8; clone size: .
CDR3 protein: ASSPRTGGYGYT; V gene: TRBV6-5; clone size: few
CDR3 protein: ASSSGQNEQF; V gene: TRBV5-1; clone size: .
CDR3 protein: ASSAGPMNTEAF; V gene: TRBV2; clone size: .
CDR3 protein: ASSNSGEAF; V gene: TRBV6-1; clone size: few
CDR3 protein: ASRLAGAPGELF; V gene: TRBV3-1; clone size: .
CDR3 protein: ASSYSITSGSPNEQF; V gene: TRBV6-5; clone size: many
CDR3 protein: ASSYSMGELF; V gene: TRBV6-6; clone size: .
CDR3 protein: ASSRRTGVGYEQY; V gene: TRBV6-2/TRBV6-3; clone size: .
CDR3 protein: ASTRGPDTEAF; V gene: TRBV7-2; clone size: .
CDR3 protein: ASRRDREVIYEQY; V gene: TRBV11-2; clone size: .
CDR3 protein: ASSLDGLNEQY; V gene: TRBV27; clone size: .
CDR3 protein: ASSLGDDEQY; V gene: TRBV5-1; clone size: .
CDR3 protein: ASRIQGSYGYT; V gene: TRBV5-6; clone size: .
CDR3 protein: SAHRSYVNEQF; V gene: TRBV29-1; clone size: .
CDR3 protein: ASKAGGVQY; V gene: TRBV28; clone size: .
CDR3 protein: ASSLRLLRLEGTDTQY; V gene: TRBV5-1; clone size: .
CDR3 protein: ASSPRGTGRQETQY; V gene: TRBV2; clone size: .
CDR3 protein: AISESAGEYNEQF; V gene: TRBV10-3; clone size: few
CDR3 protein: AISEVGPSWGNTIY; V gene: TRBV10-3; clone size: .
CDR3 protein: SASSSGYEQY; V gene: TRBV20-1; clone size: few
CDR3 protein: ASSYSRTQLAQY; V gene: TRBV6-5; clone size: .
CDR3 protein: ASSTRESGTSGAETQY; V gene: TRBV7-9; clone size: .
CDR3 protein: ASSLERQGWTEAF; V gene: TRBV5-1; clone size: .